This T cell receptor (beta chain) is drawn from a study of Ad26.COV2.S vaccination and SARS-CoV-2 variants. General study results and limits: In TCR breadth and depth analyses, total T cell responses may have been underestimated. Spike-specific TCR breadth in vaccine recipients exceeded that seen in placebo recipients. Vaccinated and placebo-treated recipients had similar non-spike TCR breadth.

On this clone: What it binds is not known.

The V end was cut by 1 base, the J end by 2 bases, with 18 bases between. The germline CDR1 and CDR2 sequences are MNHEY and SMNVEV (reference sequence). This CDR3 has 17 residues. TCRdb's copy holds only in-frame clones and misses some; the assay was immunoSEQ multiplex PCR. Of approximately 90,000 clones detected, roughly 84% appear once; the ten largest clones hold around a sixth. Sequences were derived from peripheral blood, sampled after recovery from COVID-19. The genes are TRBV27 and TRBJ2-7; D is possibly TRBD1 (5 bases). The receptor was isolated from a human donor who had recovered from COVID-19. The CDR3 nucleotides are TGTGCCAGCAGTTTATACCCCCCCAGGGCCCCAACCTACGAGCAGTACTTC. Its protein product is CASSLYPPRAPTYEQYF.